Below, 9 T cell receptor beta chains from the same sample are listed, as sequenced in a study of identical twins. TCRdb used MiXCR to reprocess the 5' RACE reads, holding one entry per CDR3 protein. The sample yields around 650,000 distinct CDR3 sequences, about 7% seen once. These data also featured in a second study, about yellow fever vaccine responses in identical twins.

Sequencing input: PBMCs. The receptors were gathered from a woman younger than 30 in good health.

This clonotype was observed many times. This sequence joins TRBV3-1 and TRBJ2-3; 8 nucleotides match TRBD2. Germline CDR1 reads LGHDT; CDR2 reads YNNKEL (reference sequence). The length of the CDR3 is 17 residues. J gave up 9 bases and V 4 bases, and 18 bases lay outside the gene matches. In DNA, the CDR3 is TGTGCCAGCAGCCCCTCGACGGGCGGGGGGCCTATGTCCACGCAGTATTTT. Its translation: CASSPSTGGGPMSTQYF.

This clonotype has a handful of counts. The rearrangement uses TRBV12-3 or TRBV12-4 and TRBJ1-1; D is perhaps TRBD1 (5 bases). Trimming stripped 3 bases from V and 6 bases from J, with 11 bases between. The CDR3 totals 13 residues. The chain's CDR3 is CASSFRSGAEAFF. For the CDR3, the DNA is TGTGCCAGCAGTTTTAGGTCGGGGGCTGAAGCTTTCTTT.

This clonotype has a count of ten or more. The DNA for the CDR3 is TGTGCCAGCAGTTCCTCTAGCAATCAGCCCCAGCATTTT. The encoded protein is CASSSSSNQPQHF. The chain recombines TRBV28 with TRBJ1-5; no firm D call. With 4 bases removed from V and 0 bases from J, the gap between germline ends came to 4 bases. CDR3 length: 13 residues. In germline, CDR1 is MDHEN, CDR2 SYDVKM. The complete variable domain, with remaining parts taken from reference TRBV28 and TRBJ1-5, reads DVKVTQSSRYLVKRTGEKVFLECVQDMDHENMFWYRQDPGLGLRLIYFSYDVKMKEKGDIPEGYSVSREKKERFSLILESASTNQTSMYLCASSSSSNQPQHFGDGTRLSIL.

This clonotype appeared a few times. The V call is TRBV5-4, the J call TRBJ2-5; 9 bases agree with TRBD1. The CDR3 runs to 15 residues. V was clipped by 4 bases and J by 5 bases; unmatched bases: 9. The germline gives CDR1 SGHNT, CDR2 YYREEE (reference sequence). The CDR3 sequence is CASSPRQGGKETQYF. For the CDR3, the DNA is TGTGCCAGCAGCCCCAGACAGGGGGGGAAGGAGACCCAGTACTTC.

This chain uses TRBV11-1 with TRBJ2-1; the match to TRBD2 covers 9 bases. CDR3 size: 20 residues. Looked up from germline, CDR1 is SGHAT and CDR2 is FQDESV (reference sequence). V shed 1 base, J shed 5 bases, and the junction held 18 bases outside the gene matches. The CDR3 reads CASSLGVPGLAITPHNEQFF. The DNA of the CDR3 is TGTGCCAGCAGCTTAGGGGTCCCCGGACTAGCGATAACCCCCCACAATGAGCAGTTCTTC.

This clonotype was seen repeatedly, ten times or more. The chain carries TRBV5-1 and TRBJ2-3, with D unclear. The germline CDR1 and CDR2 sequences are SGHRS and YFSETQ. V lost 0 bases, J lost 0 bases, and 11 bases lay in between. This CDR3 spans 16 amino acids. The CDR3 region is CASSLARTSSTDTQYF. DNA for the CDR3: TGCGCCAGCAGCTTGGCTCGGACGTCTAGCACAGATACGCAGTATTTT.

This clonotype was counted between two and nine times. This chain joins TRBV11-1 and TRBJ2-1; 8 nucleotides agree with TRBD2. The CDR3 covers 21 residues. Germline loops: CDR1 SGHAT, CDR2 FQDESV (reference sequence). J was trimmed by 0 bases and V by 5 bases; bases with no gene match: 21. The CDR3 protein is CASSQAAGTSTALSSYNEQFF. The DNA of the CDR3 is TGTGCCAGCAGCCAAGCAGCCGGGACTAGTACAGCTTTGAGCTCCTACAATGAGCAGTTCTTC. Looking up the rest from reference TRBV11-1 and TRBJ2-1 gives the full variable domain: EAEVAQSPRYKITEKSQAVAFWCDPISGHATLYWYRQILGQGPELLVQFQDESVVDDSQLPKDRFSAERLKGVDSTLKIQPAELGDSAMYLCASSQAAGTSTALSSYNEQFFGPGTRLTVL.

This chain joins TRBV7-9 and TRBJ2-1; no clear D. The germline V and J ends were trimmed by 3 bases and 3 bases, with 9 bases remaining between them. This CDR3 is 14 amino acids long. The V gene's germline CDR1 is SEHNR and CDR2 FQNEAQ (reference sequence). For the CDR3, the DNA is TGTGCCAGCAGCTTCCAAGGTGGCTACAATGAGCAGTTCTTC. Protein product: CASSFQGGYNEQFF.

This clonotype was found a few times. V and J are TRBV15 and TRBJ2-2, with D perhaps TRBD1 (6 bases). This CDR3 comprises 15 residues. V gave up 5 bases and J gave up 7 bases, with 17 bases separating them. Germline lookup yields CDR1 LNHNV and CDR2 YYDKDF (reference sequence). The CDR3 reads CATSETGTTNGELFF. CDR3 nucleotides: TGTGCCACCAGCGAGACCGGGACAACCAACGGGGAGCTGTTTTTT.